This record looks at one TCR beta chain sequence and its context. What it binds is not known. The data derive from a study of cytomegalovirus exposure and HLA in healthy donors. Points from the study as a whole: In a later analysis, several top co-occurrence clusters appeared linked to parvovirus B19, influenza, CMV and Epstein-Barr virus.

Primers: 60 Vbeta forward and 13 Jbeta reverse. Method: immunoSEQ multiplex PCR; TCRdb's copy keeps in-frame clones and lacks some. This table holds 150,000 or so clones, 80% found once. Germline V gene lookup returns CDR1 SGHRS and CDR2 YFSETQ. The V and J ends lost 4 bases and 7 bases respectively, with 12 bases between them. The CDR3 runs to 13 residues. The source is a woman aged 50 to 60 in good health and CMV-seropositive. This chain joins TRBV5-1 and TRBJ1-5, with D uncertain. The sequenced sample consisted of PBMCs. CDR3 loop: CASSPRVGQPQHF. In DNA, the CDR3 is TGCGCCAGCAGCCCGAGGGTTGGCCAGCCCCAGCATTTT.